The entry that follows covers one TCR beta chain sequence. Using immunoSEQ multiplex PCR, the repertoire was profiled, and TCRdb retains in-frame clones only, with some absent. Of tens of thousands of clones listed, roughly nine tenths are singletons. This record comes from a study of T cell responses to AZD1222 COVID-19 vaccine. The wider study: The study pooled second doses at about 4 or about 12 weeks.

Per germline, CDR1 GTSNPN and CDR2 SVGIG (reference sequence). This CDR3 has 12 amino acids. Trimming pared 1 base from V and 9 bases from J, leaving 10 bases between. This rearrangement joins TRBV30 to TRBJ2-1; D gene ambiguous. Sample: peripheral blood, taken on day 0 of AZD1222 vaccination. This sequence originates from an adult in good health. The CDR3 DNA reads TGTGCCTGGAGTGCTGGGTGGGGTGAGCAGTTCTTC. Protein: CAWSAGWGEQFF.